This record covers a single T cell receptor beta chain. Its antigen is not yet known. Nothing much larger sits one base from this clone, and base qualities are not available. The donors were 40 or so Caucasian individuals from Russia, aged roughly 6 to 100 years, who were systemically healthy. Each donor gave 8 to 10 milliliters of peripheral blood, drawn into EDTA-treated Vacutainer tubes. PBMCs were isolated by Ficoll-Paque density-gradient centrifugation, with at least 7 million obtained per sample. Total RNA, at least 6 micrograms per sample, was extracted from PBMCs with Trizol reagent. For every donor, flow cytometry on a PBMC aliquot measured the percentage of naive CD45RAhigh/CD27high T cells. Taken from cysteine to phenylalanine, the CDR3 has 15 residues. Of the read, only the CDR3 DNA is kept; its 45 bases are in frame from base 1. Based on the germline V gene, the CDR1 and CDR2 sequences are LGHNA and YNFKEQ. The germline V and J ends show losses of 5 bases and 7 bases respectively, and no gene match explains 9 bases of the junction.

Libraries came from 5' RACE. The instrument was an Illumina HiSeq 2500. A second roughly 7 to 12 cycle PCR used a sample-barcoded 5' primer and a J-beta primer mix. A template-switch 5' adaptor carrying 12 random nucleotides introduced a unique molecular identifier onto each TCR beta cDNA molecule. At least 3 million CDR3-containing paired-end reads were obtained from each sample. The Mint cDNA synthesis kit, primed by a TRBC-specific oligonucleotide, was used to synthesize first-strand cDNA from all RNA. After uracil-DNA glycosylase treatment, a first 18-cycle PCR used universal primers M1SS and BC2_uni_R on all cDNA. The authors processed their data as follows. For normalization, 1 million high-quality reads were randomly selected from each sample, with every read carrying a distinct molecular identifier. Instead of being binned into consensus sequences, reads with shared molecular identifiers were discarded. MiTCR, with a Q25 quality threshold and the strictest error-elimination algorithm, was used for CDR3 identification, clonotype clustering and error correction. A nonparametric unseen species model using Euler transformation provided a lower-bound estimate of total TCR beta diversity. TCRdb reworked the public reads: Q25 trimming with fastp, MiXCR clone assembly, productive beta chains retained. Identical CDR3 proteins give one entry, which carries the most common genes and DNA. For this entry, the V and J calls and clone size follow TCRdb and not the study's own pipeline. Within this sample are fewer than 1.5 million distinct CDR3 sequences, with 42% of them counted one time only. 7.9% of the sample belongs to the ten largest clones.

This entry belongs to a study of blood T cells in healthy people across ages (dated by TCRdb to between 2014 and 2016). For context, the study as a whole: In model experiments, roughly one uniquely barcoded TCR beta cDNA molecule per two T cells was captured by template switching. The study measured age-related changes in TCR beta repertoire diversity using deep sequencing normalized with unique cDNA molecular identifiers. The donors were divided into four age groups: young (average around 17 years), middle-aged (about 40), aged (approximately 62) and long-lived (around 87). To avoid experimental bias, donors of different ages were randomly spread across the sequencing lanes. Using the same blood draw, the study looked at two additional independent replicas of 1 million unique cDNA reads for two donors, one aged 18 to 29 and the other aged 80 or older. Here is what the overall study found, with its caveats: Observed TCR beta diversity per million T cells fell roughly linearly with age, and a significant reduction was already apparent by age around 39. Because the CMV infection status of the donors was unknown, age-related changes in expanded clonotypes may potentially have been confounded. The percentage of naive T cells measured by flow cytometry correlated strongly with observed TCR beta diversity. Bulk unsorted PBMC profiling prevented conclusive comparison of naive and antigen-experienced compartments. The long-lived group showed more naive CD4+ T cells, fewer expanded clones and increased TCR diversity than the aged group, suggesting age selection. Estimates of total diversity from one million sequenced T cells were regarded as lower bounds and underestimates.

The TCR originated in a woman younger than 35 in good health. Sequenced sample: blood. The chain uses TRBV4-2 and TRBJ2-2; 8 middle bases align to TRBD1. CDR3 region: CASSNTGGPGGELFF. The DNA is TGTGCCAGCAGCAATACAGGGGGGCCTGGCGGGGAGCTGTTTTTT.